What follows are 10 T cell receptor beta chains derived from one specimen sequenced in a study of T-cell memory formation after mild COVID-19. One entry per CDR3 protein results from TCRdb running MiXCR on the 5' RACE reads. In the table there are 550,000 to 650,000 distinct CDR3 sequences, 17% of which are singletons. Input material: PBMCs or a T cell subset sorted from them (not recorded which). All receptors derive from an adult woman who had mild COVID-19 (a few samples of this study predate the infection). Cell type and time point are not known.

This clonotype has more than one count but fewer than ten. The chain carries TRBV7-9 and TRBJ2-1; TRBD2 aligns across 8 bases. The CDR3 contains 16 residues. The junction had 6 bases not matched to a gene; V was cut back by 5 bases and J by 0 bases. CDR1 is SEHNR and CDR2 is FQNEAQ in the germline V gene (reference sequence). The DNA of the CDR3 is TGTGCCAGCAGCACACTAGCGGCGTACTCCTACAATGAGCAGTTCTTC. It yields the protein CASSTLAAYSYNEQFF.

This clonotype was seen a few times. The J gene is TRBJ1-3, the V gene TRBV12-3 or TRBV12-4; a possible D gene is TRBD1 (5 bases). V was trimmed by 5 bases and J by 9 bases, leaving 17 bases between them. The CDR3 has 14 amino acids. CDR3: CASSPPGRRATIYF. CDR3 DNA sequence: TGTGCCAGCAGTCCCCCGGGGCGGCGGGCCACCATATATTTT.

This clonotype was seen a few times. The chain employs TRBV4-2 and TRBJ2-1; 13 bases map to TRBD2. The CDR3 consists of 16 residues. V lost 3 bases, J lost 9 bases, and 8 bases stayed unmatched. Germline V lookup: CDR1 LGHNA, CDR2 YNFKEQ. CDR3 nucleotides: TGTGCCAGCAGCCACCCAAGACTAGCGGGGGGCCTTGAGCAGTTCTTC. Its protein is CASSHPRLAGGLEQFF.

This clonotype was counted a few times. The chain has TRBV4-1 and TRBJ2-1, with 8 positions matching TRBD2. The CDR3 contains 12 residues. Germline V gives CDR1 MGHRA, CDR2 YSYEKL. With V trimmed by 4 bases and J by 9 bases, 2 bases remained unmatched. In DNA, the CDR3 is TGCGCCAGCAGCCCCGGGAGGGGTGAGCAGTTCTTC. It specifies CASSPGRGEQFF.

This clonotype was detected only a few times. The V call is TRBV7-9, the J call TRBJ2-1; D may be TRBD2 (5 bases). CDR1 and CDR2 (germline): SEHNR, FQNEAQ (reference sequence). The CDR3 is 12 amino acids. Deletions cut 4 bases from V and 10 bases from J, with 11 bases between. Here the CDR3 reads CASSSEPGEQFF. CDR3 DNA: TGTGCCAGCAGCTCTGAACCGGGAGAGCAGTTCTTC.

This clonotype was detected a few times. The J gene is TRBJ1-2, the V gene TRBV7-9; unclear D gene. This CDR3 is built from 15 residues. V lost 7 bases and J 0 bases, leaving 15 bases between the germline ends. Germline V gene lookup returns CDR1 SEHNR and CDR2 FQNEAQ (reference sequence). The DNA for the CDR3 is TGTGCCAGCATACTTGACGGGGTCGCTAACTATGGCTACACCTTC. The encoded protein is CASILDGVANYGYTF.

This clonotype was seen ten or more times. V usage is TRBV7-2 and J usage is TRBJ2-1; D assignment may be TRBD1 or TRBD2 (5 bases each). V was pared by 5 bases and J by 7 bases, with 15 bases between. The V gene's germline CDR1 is SGHTA and CDR2 FQGNSA. The CDR3 loop spans 14 amino acids. The CDR3 reads CASSPGTSGNEQFF. CDR3 bases: TGTGCCAGCAGCCCGGGGACGTCGGGTAATGAGCAGTTCTTC.

About this clonotype: The junction does not match germline at one end; this may be a read error. The chain joins TRBV24-1 to TRBJ2-3; no firm D call. Germline V lookup: CDR1 KGHDR, CDR2 SFDVKD. The CDR3 is 13 residues long. The CDR3 DNA sequence: TGTGCCACCTGTGATCCGAGCACAGATACGCAGTATTTT. As protein: CATCDPSTDTQYF.

The sample holds many counts of this clonotype. The V call is TRBV4-3, the J call TRBJ2-1; D gene ambiguous. Deletions cut 0 bases from V and 7 bases from J, with 7 bases between. This CDR3 contains 13 residues. Germline CDR1 and CDR2: LGHNA and YSLEER. The CDR3 region is CASSQEALNEQFF. The DNA of the CDR3 is TGCGCCAGCAGCCAAGAGGCACTAAATGAGCAGTTCTTC.

The rearrangement uses TRBV6-6 and TRBJ1-1; D gene unclear. CDR3 length: 12 amino acids. The V gene's germline CDR1 is MNHNY and CDR2 SVGAGI (reference sequence). V was cut by 5 bases and J by 5 bases, with 9 bases left in between. CDR3 DNA: TGTGCCAGCAGTCGGGCGGGTACTGAAGCTTTCTTT. Protein: CASSRAGTEAFF.